The rows below give T cell receptor beta chains drawn from one sample of a study of control samples from healthy donors and cancer patients. The assay was immunoSEQ multiplex PCR, and TCRdb's table has in-frame clones only and misses some. The table records more than 85,000 clones, around 92% of them present only once. The sequenced sample consisted of blood. These receptors all come from a woman between 18 and 30 years old in good health. Both conserved end residues are part of each CDR3. The D gene is left open where the match is weak. A clone size is listed for some rows: how often the clone was seen (once, few, many), or a class if it is expanded.

abundance | j_gene | v_gene | d_gene | CDR3nt | CDR3aa
- | TRBJ1-2 | TRBV14 | - | TGTGCCAGCAGCCAAGAGAGGGCCAGCCGTGAAGTGACCTTC | CASSQERASREVTF
- | TRBJ2-6 | TRBV6-5 | - | TGTGCCAGCAGTTACTATTCTGGGGCCAACGTCCTGACTTTC | CASSYYSGANVLTF
- | TRBJ2-3 | TRBV4-1 | - | TGCGCCAGCAGCCAGAAAGCGACAGATACGCAGTATTTT | CASSQKATDTQYF
- | TRBJ1-4 | TRBV4-1 | - | TGCGCCAGCAGCCCCCACATTCGGGGGGTCGCGGAAAAACTGTTTTTT | CASSPHIRGVAEKLFF
- | TRBJ1-6 | TRBV10-3 | - | TGTGCCATCAGTGAGGAGGCAGGGAGTTCACCCCTCCACTTT | CAISEEAGSSPLHF
- | TRBJ2-7 | TRBV28 | TRBD1 | TGTGCCAGCAGTTCAATCCAATACTCCGGGACAGGGGCCCTCTCCTACGAGCAGTACTTC | CASSSIQYSGTGALSYEQYF
- | TRBJ2-5 | TRBV28 | TRBD2 | TGTGCCAGCAGTTTATGGACTAGCGGGAGATCTCAAGAGACCCAGTACTTC | CASSLWTSGRSQETQYF
- | TRBJ1-1 | TRBV19 | TRBD1 | TGTGCCAGTAGTAAGGTGGGACAGATGAACACTGAAGCTTTCTTT | CASSKVGQMNTEAFF
- | TRBJ2-1 | TRBV7-3 | - | TGTGCCAGCAGCTTATCGAAAGGGCCGGGAAATGAGCAGTTCTTC | CASSLSKGPGNEQFF
- | TRBJ1-3 | TRBV18 | TRBD1 | TGTGCCAGCTCACCAACCTGGGACAGCTCTGGAAACACCATATATTTT | CASSPTWDSSGNTIYF
once | TRBJ2-7 | TRBV7-2 | - | TGTGCCAGCAGCTTCGGCGGCTCCTACGAGCAGTACTTC | CASSFGGSYEQYF
- | TRBJ1-3 | TRBV3-1/TRBV3-2 | TRBD1 | TGTGCCAGCAGGACAGGGTCTGGAAACACCATATATTTT | CASRTGSGNTIYF
- | TRBJ1-5 | TRBV7-8 | - | TGTGCCAGCAGCTTAGCATGGGTTAATCAGCCCCAGCATTTT | CASSLAWVNQPQHF
once | TRBJ2-5 | TRBV30 | - | TGTGCCTGGAGTCCCAGTTTGGAGACCCAGTACTTC | CAWSPSLETQYF